The clone carrying this T cell receptor beta chain occurred many times. Its specificity is unknown. CDR1 SQVTM and CDR2 ANQGSEA come from the germline V gene. V was trimmed by 3 bases and J by 5 bases, leaving 10 bases between them. This CDR3 is 12 amino acids long. A patient was excluded if there was uncontrolled infection, other autoimmune disease, pregnancy or lactation. Fresh peripheral blood, approximately 10 ml, was the source of the PBMCs. These data belong to a study of T cells in Graves' hyperthyroidism and ophthalmopathy. General observations from the study: Blood samples included most of the expanded thyroid clonotypes exceeding 0.001. Ophthalmopathy was distinguished from stable hyperthyroidism by 13 V-J signatures.

TCR beta CDR3 regions were amplified from RNA transcripts. The study used the HTBI primer set for a first-round RT-PCR of the TCR CDR3. TCRdb redid the calling of the multiplex PCR reads with MiXCR, one entry per CDR3 protein. In the table there are around 800,000 distinct CDR3 sequences, 38% of which are singletons. The sequence was obtained from a man in his late teens or twenties with Graves' hyperthyroidism. The rearrangement uses TRBV29-1 and TRBJ1-1, with unresolved D. The sample taken for sequencing was blood. CDR3 in DNA: TGCAGCGTTGATGGGGTGGGAACTGAAGCTTTCTTT. It specifies CSVDGVGTEAFF.